A selection of T cell receptor beta chains follows, all from one sample in a study of T cells in Graves' hyperthyroidism and ophthalmopathy. TCRdb processed the multiplex PCR reads anew with MiXCR; each CDR3 protein has one entry. The table shows hundreds of thousands of distinct CDR3 sequences, with about half occurring only once. Sequences were obtained from peripheral blood or thyroid tissue (not recorded which). All receptors come from a woman between 18 and 29 years old with Graves' hyperthyroidism. Each CDR3 is given with its conserved first and last residue. A D gene is named only where the DNA matches it firmly. Not every row has a clone size; where given, it reads once, few, many or a size class.

cdr3_aa	cdr3_nt	v_call	j_call	d_call	clone_size	cdr3_length
CASSLARGFSGNTIYF	TGTGCCAGCAGCTTGGCCCGCGGCTTCTCTGGAAACACCATATATTTT	TRBV7-8	TRBJ1-3	NA	NA	16
CASSLAGGLEPLHF	TGTGCCAGCAGCTTGGCGGGGGGACTAGAACCCCTCCACTTT	TRBV5-8	TRBJ1-6	NA	NA	14
CASSPSGREMPYEQYF	TGTGCCAGCAGCCCATCTGGGCGGGAGATGCCCTACGAGCAGTACTTC	TRBV12-3/TRBV12-4	TRBJ2-7	TRBD2	NA	16
CASSLAWSSGANVLTF	TGCGCCAGCAGCCTAGCCTGGAGCTCTGGGGCCAACGTCCTGACTTTC	TRBV4-3	TRBJ2-6	NA	few	16
CASSDGSATGEKLFF	TGTGCCAGCAGTGACGGTAGTGCGACCGGAGAAAAACTGTTTTTT	TRBV2	TRBJ1-4	NA	many	15
CASSIGAGGGQPQHF	TGTGCCAGTAGTATCGGAGCGGGGGGTGGTCAGCCCCAGCATTTT	TRBV19	TRBJ1-5	NA	NA	15
CASSSTPEGRGYTF	TGTGCCAGCAGTTCAACCCCGGAGGGGAGGGGCTACACCTTC	TRBV6-5	TRBJ1-2	NA	NA	14
CASSEALDTNTEAFF	TGTGCCAGCAGTGAAGCCCTAGACACGAACACTGAAGCTTTCTTT	TRBV6-1	TRBJ1-1	NA	NA	15
CSATPEGMNTEAFF	TGCAGTGCTACACCGGAGGGCATGAACACTGAAGCTTTCTTT	TRBV20-1	TRBJ1-1	NA	NA	14
CSARATAHYGYTF	TGCAGTGCTAGAGCGACAGCGCACTATGGCTACACCTTC	TRBV20-1	TRBJ1-2	NA	many	13
CSGVGLGYTF	TGCAGTGGAGTGGGGCTTGGCTACACCTTC	TRBV29-1	TRBJ1-2	NA	NA	10
CASSQPVDSRYANTGELFF	TGTGCCAGCAGCCAACCAGTAGATAGCAGATACGCGAACACCGGGGAGCTGTTTTTT	TRBV4-2	TRBJ2-2	NA	NA	19
CASSPQPGQGLAFF	TGTGCCAGCAGTCCACAGCCGGGACAGGGATTGGCTTTCTTT	TRBV2	TRBJ1-1	TRBD1	once	14
CASSMGTRETQYF	TGTGCCAGTAGTATGGGGACACGAGAGACCCAGTACTTC	TRBV19	TRBJ2-5	NA	NA	13
CASRSSANTGELFF	TGCGCCAGCAGGTCGAGTGCGAACACCGGGGAGCTGTTTTTT	TRBV25-1	TRBJ2-2	NA	NA	14
CASSPRTSGYLEQYF	TGTGCCAGCAGTCCAAGGACTAGCGGGTATCTCGAGCAGTACTTC	TRBV6-1	TRBJ2-7	TRBD2	few	15
CASSAREGGNTEAFF	TGTGCCAGCAGCGCCCGGGAAGGCGGGAACACTGAAGCTTTCTTT	TRBV7-9	TRBJ1-1	NA	NA	15
CASGMGQGHSPLHF	TGTGCCAGCGGAATGGGACAGGGCCATTCACCCCTCCACTTT	TRBV2	TRBJ1-6	TRBD1	NA	14
CASSRQDPYGYTF	TGTGCCAGCAGTCGACAGGATCCCTATGGCTACACCTTC	TRBV11-2	TRBJ1-2	NA	NA	13
CASSLGGGGRTGELFF	TGTGCCAGCAGCTTAGGTGGCGGGGGACGGACCGGGGAGCTGTTTTTT	TRBV7-2	TRBJ2-2	TRBD2	NA	16
CSATSGTGNTIYF	TGCAGCGCAACCTCAGGGACTGGAAACACCATATATTTT	TRBV29-1	TRBJ1-3	NA	many	13
CASSKAGSFTGELFF	TGTGCCAGTTCCAAAGCGGGCAGCTTCACCGGGGAGCTGTTTTTT	TRBV19	TRBJ2-2	NA	NA	15
CASSPRTQETQYF	TGTGCCAGCTCACCCAGGACCCAAGAGACCCAGTACTTC	TRBV24-1	TRBJ2-5	NA	few	13
CVSSGGRSYEQYF	TGTGTCAGCAGCGGGGGGCGGTCCTACGAGCAGTACTTC	TRBV7-9	TRBJ2-7	TRBD2	NA	13
CASSITGGNYGYTF	TGTGCCAGCAGTATCACAGGGGGGAACTATGGCTACACCTTC	TRBV25-1	TRBJ1-2	TRBD1	many	14
CASRDRALYNSPLHF	TGTGCCAGCCGGGACAGAGCGCTCTATAATTCACCCCTCCACTTT	TRBV2	TRBJ1-6	TRBD1	NA	15
CASSRRERGEPLHF	TGTGCCAGCAGCCGCCGGGAGCGGGGTGAACCCCTCCACTTT	TRBV6-1	TRBJ1-6	NA	few	14
CASSVDITNYGYTF	TGTGCCAGCAGCGTAGACATCACTAACTATGGCTACACCTTC	TRBV9	TRBJ1-2	NA	many	14
CASSSGGRSNQPQHF	TGTGCCAGCAGCTCAGGGGGCCGGAGCAATCAGCCCCAGCATTTT	TRBV5-4	TRBJ1-5	TRBD1	NA	15
CSARDAGGYTDTQYF	TGCAGTGCTAGAGATGCAGGCGGGTACACAGATACGCAGTATTTT	TRBV20-1	TRBJ2-3	NA	few	15
CASSLRGSGNTIYF	TGTGCCAGCAGCTTGAGGGGTTCTGGAAACACCATATATTTT	TRBV7-6	TRBJ1-3	NA	many	14
CATYAGSYGYTF	TGTGCCACCTACGCTGGTTCCTATGGCTACACCTTC	TRBV24-1	TRBJ1-2	NA	few	12
CSASRNVEEQYF	TGCAGTGCTAGCCGGAACGTCGAGGAGCAGTACTTC	TRBV20-1	TRBJ2-7	NA	few	12
CASSQGGNAGNTIYF	TGCGCCAGCAGCCAGGGGGGTAACGCTGGAAACACCATATATTTT	TRBV7-2	TRBJ1-3	TRBD1	few	15
CASSPIGGRQETQYF	TGCGCCAGCAGCCCCATCGGGGGCAGACAAGAGACCCAGTACTTC	TRBV5-1	TRBJ2-5	NA	once	15
CASSVPGDTISYEQYF	TGTGCCAGCAGTGTACCAGGGGACACAATATCCTACGAGCAGTACTTC	TRBV2	TRBJ2-7	NA	few	16
CSVEDTGGMRETQYF	TGCAGCGTTGAAGATACAGGGGGTATGAGGGAGACCCAGTACTTC	TRBV29-1	TRBJ2-5	TRBD1	NA	15
CASKEGYPNTGELFF	TGTGCCAGCAAGGAGGGGTACCCGAACACCGGGGAGCTGTTTTTT	TRBV7-2	TRBJ2-2	NA	NA	15
CASSPTAGQEANYGYTF	TGCGCCAGCAGCCCGACGGCCGGACAGGAAGCTAACTATGGCTACACCTTC	TRBV5-8	TRBJ1-2	TRBD1	once	17
CASSQVPQAEKLFF	TGTGCCAGCAGCCAAGTACCACAGGCCGAAAAACTGTTTTTT	TRBV4-2	TRBJ1-4	NA	NA	14
CSAPGVVAEAFF	TGCAGTGCCCCGGGGGTCGTGGCTGAAGCTTTCTTT	TRBV20-1	TRBJ1-1	NA	few	12
CASSYGGQGGHQPQHF	TGTGCCAGCAGTTACGGCGGACAGGGTGGGCATCAGCCCCAGCATTTT	TRBV2	TRBJ1-5	TRBD1	NA	16
CSATLRVAGVTYEQYF	TGCAGTGCCACCCTGAGGGTAGCGGGAGTAACATACGAGCAGTACTTC	TRBV20-1	TRBJ2-7	TRBD2	NA	16
CSVEDRGEAF	TGCAGCGTTGAGGACAGGGGAGAAGCTTTC	TRBV29-1	TRBJ2-6	TRBD1	NA	10
CSVGRDTNQPQHF	TGCAGCGTTGGCCGGGACACTAATCAGCCCCAGCATTTT	TRBV29-1	TRBJ1-5	NA	many	13
CASSIGGMAQPQHF	TGTGCCAGTAGTATCGGAGGGATGGCTCAGCCCCAGCATTTT	TRBV19	TRBJ1-5	NA	few	14
CASGFGEGYTF	TGTGCTAGTGGTTTCGGCGAGGGCTACACCTTC	TRBV25-1	TRBJ1-2	NA	NA	11
CAITPDRAQETQYF	TGTGCCATCACCCCGGACAGGGCCCAGGAGACCCAGTACTTC	TRBV10-3	TRBJ2-5	TRBD1	NA	14
CASIHNGREDRRETQYF	TGTGCCAGCATCCACAATGGGAGGGAGGATCGTCGAGAGACCCAGTACTTC	TRBV25-1	TRBJ2-5	TRBD2	many	17
CSGNSSYEQYF	TGCAGCGGGAACAGCTCCTACGAGCAGTACTTC	TRBV29-1	TRBJ2-7	NA	NA	11
CSLSGDTEAFF	TGCAGCTTATCGGGGGACACTGAAGCTTTCTTT	TRBV20-1	TRBJ1-1	NA	NA	11
CASSRNRGGETQYF	TGTGCCAGCAGTCGAAACAGGGGAGGAGAGACCCAGTACTTC	TRBV2	TRBJ2-5	NA	NA	14